The present T cell receptor (beta chain) was sequenced within a study of CD8+CD57+ T cells in acquired aplastic anemia. The overall study: The DNA of sorted CD4+ and CD8+ cells averaged roughly 3.2 ug. Whole-study findings and limits: Simpson's diversity of CD8+ cells was not significantly different in patients compared with controls.

Patients chosen for sequencing had CD8+CD57+ cells that had expanded, as shown by flow cytometry. Each patient had severe acquired aplastic anemia. Patients had undergone no therapy by the time their blood was sampled. The study profiled TCR beta VDJ and CDR3 using genomic DNA as template. TCRdb fed the reads into MiXCR, producing one record per CDR3 protein. The top ten clones hold about 2.7% of a sample with more than 95,000 distinct CDR3 sequences, about 40% of them seen once. Losses at the gene ends were 0 bases for V and 8 bases for J; bases not matched to a gene: 3. Germline CDR1 is SGDLS and CDR2 is YYNGEE. The CDR3 consists of 15 residues. Regarding this clonotype: Its antigen is undetermined.

This chain uses TRBV9 with TRBJ1-6; 9 nucleotides match TRBD1. This receptor was obtained from a human donor with aplastic anemia. The specimen was sorted CD4+, CD8+, or CD8+CD57+ T cells (not recorded which) from PBMCs. The CDR3 DNA follows: TGTGCCAGCAGCGTAGCAGGGGACAGGGATTCACCCCTCCACTTT. This translates into CASSVAGDRDSPLHF.